A single sample is the source of the 14 T cell receptor beta chains below, sequenced in a study of cytomegalovirus exposure and HLA in healthy donors. Produced via immunoSEQ multiplex PCR; TCRdb's table is partial and in-frame only. The sample consists of a few hundred thousand clones, roughly 89% of them appearing once. Specimen: PBMCs. Receptor source: a woman aged 18-30 years in good health and CMV-seronegative.

This clone has a single count. The CDR3 region has the DNA TGTGCCAGCAGCACCAGGACAGATTATTCACCCCTCCACTTT. It encodes CASSTRTDYSPLHF. This sequence joins TRBV9 and TRBJ1-6; TRBD1 is a possible D gene (6 bases). Looked up from germline, CDR1 is SGDLS and CDR2 is YYNGEE. Between the trimmed V and J ends, which lost 4 bases and 8 bases, there was a span of 13 bases. There are 14 residues in the CDR3.

The chain recombines TRBV7-2 with TRBJ1-1; a possible D gene is TRBD1 (5 bases). The V gene's germline CDR1 is SGHTA and CDR2 FQGNSA. Trimming took 2 bases from V and 1 from J, leaving 17 bases between them. This CDR3 has 17 amino acids. For the CDR3, the DNA is TGTGCCAGCAGCTTATCCCAGGGATATCGTGGGAACACTGAAGCTTTCTTT. Translated, it gives CASSLSQGYRGNTEAFF.

This clone came up a few times. The chain uses TRBV27 and TRBJ1-6; D unclear. This CDR3 has 12 amino acids. Germline loops: CDR1 MNHEY, CDR2 SMNVEV (reference sequence). Trimming pared 5 bases from V and 9 bases from J, leaving 8 bases between. CDR3: CASSKRGSPLHF. In nucleotides, the CDR3 is TGTGCCAGCAGTAAACGAGGTTCACCCCTCCACTTT.

The rearrangement links TRBV4-3 to TRBJ2-3; D perhaps matches TRBD2 (5 bases). There are 15 residues in the CDR3. The V end was cut by 1 base, the J end by 0 bases, with 8 bases between. Germline V CDR1 and CDR2: LGHNA, YSLEER. CDR3 bases: TGCGCCAGCAGCCAAGGACTACTAAGCACAGATACGCAGTATTTT. Its translation: CASSQGLLSTDTQYF.

The chain links TRBV30 to TRBJ1-6, with D perhaps TRBD1 (5 bases). Germline V CDR1 and CDR2: GTSNPN, SVGIG (reference sequence). The CDR3 covers 17 residues. V gave up 3 bases and J gave up 0 bases, with 15 bases separating them. Here the CDR3 reads CAWSKRQTSSYNSPLHF. As DNA, the CDR3 is TGTGCCTGGAGCAAGCGACAGACGAGCTCCTATAATTCACCCCTCCACTTT.

The chain recombines TRBV14 with TRBJ2-3; possible D gene TRBD1, 6 bases. CDR3 length: 16 residues. Trimming cost V 0 bases and J 5 bases, with 15 bases left between them. The germline CDR1 and CDR2 sequences are SGHDN and FVKESK. CDR3 sequence: CASSQDRLGAIDTQYF. The CDR3 bases are TGTGCCAGCAGCCAAGATCGCCTGGGGGCAATAGATACGCAGTATTTT.

The chain combines TRBV2 with TRBJ2-7; 10 bases map to TRBD1. CDR1 is SNHLY and CDR2 is FYNNEI in the germline V gene. Trimming removed 9 bases from V and 0 bases from J; junction bases left unmatched: 5. CDR3 size: 14 residues. This CDR3 reads CARGQGLSSYEQYF. The CDR3 nucleotides read TGTGCCAGGGGACAGGGGCTTAGCTCCTACGAGCAGTACTTC.

This clone was detected once. DNA of the CDR3: TGTGCCAGCAGTGAATCCGGGGGGGCAGCCACAGATACGCAGTATTTT. Translating it yields CASSESGGAATDTQYF. The V call is TRBV2, the J call TRBJ2-3; TRBD2 matches at 8 bases. Germline V gene lookup returns CDR1 SNHLY and CDR2 FYNNEI. The V segment lost 2 bases and the J segment 2 bases; nucleotides outside the gene matches: 6. The CDR3 is 16 residues long.

CDR3 protein: CASSQTSGGSYNEQFF. CDR3 nucleotides: TGCGCCAGCAGCCAAACTAGCGGGGGCTCCTACAATGAGCAGTTCTTC. The chain uses TRBV4-1 and TRBJ2-1, with 11 bases lining up with TRBD2. The CDR3 consists of 16 residues. Germline loops: CDR1 MGHRA, CDR2 YSYEKL. Unmatched junction bases numbered 0, after V lost 2 bases and J lost 0 bases.

The chain recombines TRBV28 with TRBJ1-4; D call uncertain. The germline V and J ends were trimmed by 4 bases and 0 bases, with 9 bases remaining between them. The CDR3 runs to 15 residues. Germline loops: CDR1 MDHEN, CDR2 SYDVKM. The CDR3 DNA is TGTGCCAGCAGTTATTACAGCCCAACTAATGAAAAACTGTTTTTT. Translated, it gives CASSYYSPTNEKLFF. The full variable domain, rest sourced from reference TRBV28 and TRBJ1-4, is DVKVTQSSRYLVKRTGEKVFLECVQDMDHENMFWYRQDPGLGLRLIYFSYDVKMKEKGDIPEGYSVSREKKERFSLILESASTNQTSMYLCASSYYSPTNEKLFFGSGTQLSVL.

This chain uses TRBV4-3 with TRBJ2-7; 14 nucleotides line up with TRBD2. CDR1 and CDR2 (germline): LGHNA, YSLEER. The J segment lost 3 bases and the V segment lost 5 bases, leaving 3 bases of the junction unmatched. This CDR3 contains 15 residues. DNA of the CDR3: TGCGCCAGCAGCGAGGGACTAGCGGGGGTCTACGAGCAGTACTTC. It yields the protein CASSEGLAGVYEQYF.

The chain uses TRBV2 and TRBJ2-7, with D unclear. The CDR3 runs to 13 residues. From germline, CDR1 is SNHLY and CDR2 FYNNEI. V was pared by 6 bases and J by 3 bases, with 12 bases between. CDR3 protein: CASRADSYYEQYF. The DNA for the CDR3 is TGTGCCAGCAGGGCTGACTCGTACTACGAGCAGTACTTC. The complete variable domain, with remaining parts taken from reference TRBV2 and TRBJ2-7, reads EPEVTQTPSHQVTQMGQEVILRCVPISNHLYFYWYRQILGQKVEFLVSFYNNEISEKSEIFDDQFSVERPDGSNFTLKIRSTKLEDSAMYFCASRADSYYEQYFGPGTRLTVT.

The chain couples TRBV28 to TRBJ1-5; possibly TRBD1 for D (6 bases). Germline CDR1 and CDR2: MDHEN and SYDVKM. This CDR3 comprises 16 residues. V was trimmed by 2 bases and J by 7 bases, leaving 18 bases between them. CDR3 in amino acids: CASSLVGRGESQPQHF. The CDR3 bases are TGTGCCAGCAGTTTAGTCGGGAGGGGGGAATCACAGCCCCAGCATTTT.

The chain is built from TRBV6-4 and TRBJ1-1, with 8 bases aligning to TRBD1. V lost 3 bases and J lost 5; bases outside the gene matches: 5. CDR1 MRHNA and CDR2 SNTAGT come from the germline V gene. The CDR3 has 14 residues. As DNA, the CDR3 is TGTGCCAGCAGTGATGGACAGGGTGGGACTGAAGCTTTCTTT. Its protein product is CASSDGQGGTEAFF.